The rows below give T cell receptor beta chains drawn from one sample of a study of tumor and adjacent non-tumor tissue in lung cancer. MiXCR was run by TCRdb on the multiplex PCR reads, yielding one entry per CDR3 protein. The sample records tens of thousands of distinct CDR3 sequences, around 67% being singletons. The sequenced sample consisted of distant non-tumor lung tissue. The receptor set was obtained from a woman between 70 and 85 years old with non-small cell lung cancer. CDR3s include the opening cysteine and the closing phenylalanine or tryptophan. D genes are given only for firm matches. The size field is filled for only some rows; it gives once, few, many or a size class.

J gene: TRBJ2-3; V gene: TRBV29-1; clone size: once; D gene: TRBD1; CDR3 protein: CSVEDPRQGSTDTQYF; CDR3 DNA: TGCAGCGTTGAAGATCCGAGACAGGGAAGTACAGATACGCAGTATTTT
J gene: TRBJ2-1; V gene: TRBV7-9; clone size: NA; D gene: TRBD1; CDR3 protein: CASSPWTGNGNEQFF; CDR3 DNA: TGTGCCAGCAGCCCCTGGACAGGGAATGGAAATGAACAGTTCTTC
J gene: TRBJ1-1; V gene: TRBV29-1; clone size: NA; D gene: TRBD1; CDR3 protein: CSAGGLGTEAFF; CDR3 DNA: TGCAGCGCAGGGGGGTTAGGCACTGAAGCTTTCTTT
J gene: TRBJ1-1; V gene: TRBV11-1; clone size: few; D gene: NA; CDR3 protein: CASSLQGQNTEPFF; CDR3 DNA: TGTGCCAGCAGCCTACAAGGACAGAACACTGAACCTTTCTTT
J gene: TRBJ2-2; V gene: TRBV28; clone size: many; D gene: NA; CDR3 protein: CASWGRGTGELFF; CDR3 DNA: TGTGCCAGCTGGGGCAGGGGCACCGGGGAGCTGTTTTTT
J gene: TRBJ2-1; V gene: TRBV28; clone size: NA; D gene: NA; CDR3 protein: CASSLSTSTYEQFF; CDR3 DNA: TGTGCCAGCAGTCTATCCACTAGCACCTACGAGCAGTTCTTC
J gene: TRBJ2-3; V gene: TRBV20-1; clone size: many; D gene: TRBD2; CDR3 protein: CSAEPASGDITSTDTQYF; CDR3 DNA: TGCAGTGCTGAGCCGGCTAGCGGAGACATCACTAGCACAGATACGCAGTATTTT
J gene: TRBJ2-3; V gene: TRBV5-1; clone size: NA; D gene: NA; CDR3 protein: CASSLNGGTDTQNF; CDR3 DNA: TGCGCCAGCAGCTTGAACGGGGGGACAGATACGCAGAATTTT
J gene: TRBJ2-3; V gene: TRBV28; clone size: NA; D gene: NA; CDR3 protein: CASPPGVLGHTDMQYF; CDR3 DNA: TGTGCCAGCCCCCCGGGGGTATTGGGACATACAGATATGCAGTATTTT
J gene: TRBJ2-5; V gene: TRBV20-1; clone size: once; D gene: TRBD2; CDR3 protein: CRGIVGGIQETQYF; CDR3 DNA: TGCAGGGGGATAGTGGGAGGGATCCAAGAGACCCAGTACTTC
J gene: TRBJ2-5; V gene: TRBV7-8; clone size: few; D gene: NA; CDR3 protein: CASSGGLQEAQYF; CDR3 DNA: TGTGCCAGCTCCGGGGGACTGCAAGAGGCCCAGTACTTC
J gene: TRBJ2-1; V gene: TRBV5-5; clone size: many; D gene: TRBD2; CDR3 protein: CASSLNSGRALGGEQFF; CDR3 DNA: TGTGCCAGCAGCTTGAATAGCGGGAGGGCCCTAGGTGGTGAGCAGTTCTTC
J gene: TRBJ2-3; V gene: TRBV6-1; clone size: NA; D gene: TRBD1; CDR3 protein: CVSKDNRDRGDTWYF; CDR3 DNA: TGTGTCAGCAAGGACAACCGGGACAGGGGAGATACGTGGTATTTT
J gene: TRBJ2-1; V gene: TRBV6-6; clone size: NA; D gene: TRBD2; CDR3 protein: CTSSSASGRKSYNEQFF; CDR3 DNA: TGTACCAGCAGTTCGGCTAGCGGGAGGAAATCCTACAATGAGCAGTTCTTC
J gene: TRBJ1-1; V gene: TRBV10-2; clone size: NA; D gene: NA; CDR3 protein: CDSSGWSILNTEAFF; CDR3 DNA: TGCGACAGCAGTGGGTGGAGCATTCTGAACACTGAAGCTTTCTTT
J gene: TRBJ2-3; V gene: TRBV11-1; clone size: NA; D gene: NA; CDR3 protein: CASSFDGEADTRYF; CDR3 DNA: TGTGCCAGCAGCTTCGACGGGGAGGCAGATACGCGGTATTTT
J gene: TRBJ2-1; V gene: TRBV6-5; clone size: NA; D gene: NA; CDR3 protein: CASSYSNTGRQFF; CDR3 DNA: TGTGCCAGCAGCTATTCGAACACCGGCAGGCAGTTCTTC
J gene: TRBJ2-5; V gene: TRBV5-6; clone size: NA; D gene: NA; CDR3 protein: CASSMYDETQYF; CDR3 DNA: TGTGCCAGCAGCATGTACGATGAGACCCAGTACTTC
J gene: TRBJ2-2; V gene: TRBV28; clone size: NA; D gene: NA; CDR3 protein: CASTPVVSGELVF; CDR3 DNA: TGTGCCAGTACGCCCGTAGTTTCCGGGGAGCTGGTTTTT
J gene: TRBJ2-4; V gene: TRBV20-1; clone size: few; D gene: NA; CDR3 protein: CSAREALLAKNIQYF; CDR3 DNA: TGCAGTGCTAGAGAGGCGCTGCTAGCCAAAAACATTCAGTACTTC
J gene: TRBJ1-2; V gene: TRBV10-1; clone size: once; D gene: TRBD1; CDR3 protein: CASSVRYRGNGYTF; CDR3 DNA: TGCGCCAGCAGTGTAAGATACAGGGGCAATGGCTACACCTTC
J gene: TRBJ2-1; V gene: TRBV11-1; clone size: NA; D gene: TRBD2; CDR3 protein: CASTLALAGLYDEQSF; CDR3 DNA: TGTGCCAGCACCTTAGCCCTAGCGGGCCTGTACGATGAGCAGTCCTTC
J gene: TRBJ2-7; V gene: TRBV12-3/TRBV12-4; clone size: NA; D gene: NA; CDR3 protein: CASSSRTGTYDQYF; CDR3 DNA: TGTGCCAGCAGTTCCCGGACGGGGACCTACGATCAGTACTTC
J gene: TRBJ2-7; V gene: TRBV28; clone size: NA; D gene: NA; CDR3 protein: CAISLGGGVAYEQYF; CDR3 DNA: TGTGCCATCAGCCTTGGAGGTGGGGTCGCCTACGAGCAGTACTTC
J gene: TRBJ2-1; V gene: TRBV6-2/TRBV6-3; clone size: NA; D gene: TRBD2; CDR3 protein: CASSFLVAGDNEQFF; CDR3 DNA: TGTGCCAGCAGTTTCTTAGTAGCGGGGGACAATGAGCAGTTCTTC
J gene: TRBJ2-2; V gene: TRBV18; clone size: few; D gene: NA; CDR3 protein: CASSPPGGNTGELFF; CDR3 DNA: TGTGCCAGCTCACCACCCGGAGGGAACACCGGGGAGCTGTTTTTT
J gene: TRBJ1-1; V gene: TRBV25-1; clone size: many; D gene: TRBD1; CDR3 protein: CASSRTGDTEAFF; CDR3 DNA: TGTGCCAGCAGTCGGACAGGGGACACTGAAGCTTTCTTT
J gene: TRBJ2-7; V gene: TRBV11-2; clone size: NA; D gene: NA; CDR3 protein: CAISLEALEGGHEQYF; CDR3 DNA: TGTGCCATCAGCTTAGAGGCTCTAGAGGGAGGCCACGAGCAGTACTTC
J gene: TRBJ2-3; V gene: TRBV6-1; clone size: once; D gene: NA; CDR3 protein: CASTKLVGETDTQYF; CDR3 DNA: TGTGCCAGCACCAAACTAGTAGGAGAGACAGATACGCAGTATTTT
J gene: TRBJ1-2; V gene: TRBV29-1; clone size: NA; D gene: NA; CDR3 protein: CSVIPRTDGYTF; CDR3 DNA: TGCAGCGTTATCCCGAGGACAGATGGCTACACCTTC
J gene: TRBJ2-7; V gene: TRBV7-9; clone size: few; D gene: TRBD2; CDR3 protein: CASSGTSGSSYEQYF; CDR3 DNA: TGTGCCAGCAGCGGGACTAGCGGGAGCTCCTACGAGCAGTACTTC
J gene: TRBJ2-7; V gene: TRBV5-1; clone size: NA; D gene: TRBD2; CDR3 protein: CASSLTSEANYEQYF; CDR3 DNA: TGCGCCAGCAGCCTGACTAGCGAAGCGAACTACGAGCAGTATTTC
J gene: TRBJ1-2; V gene: TRBV6-6; clone size: NA; D gene: NA; CDR3 protein: CASEGDGTIRTF; CDR3 DNA: TGTGCCAGCGAGGGGGATGGAACTATCCGCACCTTC
J gene: TRBJ2-3; V gene: TRBV5-1; clone size: NA; D gene: NA; CDR3 protein: CVSSLDWISTDAQYF; CDR3 DNA: TGCGTCAGCAGCCTGGACTGGATTAGCACAGATGCGCAGTATTTT
J gene: TRBJ2-7; V gene: TRBV6-2/TRBV6-3; clone size: NA; D gene: TRBD1; CDR3 protein: CVSSNGQGYEQYF; CDR3 DNA: TGTGTCAGCAGTAACGGACAGGGCTACGAGCAGTACTTC
J gene: TRBJ2-7; V gene: TRBV5-4; clone size: NA; D gene: NA; CDR3 protein: CAGSPQGDEQYF; CDR3 DNA: TGTGCCGGCAGCCCCCAAGGCGACGAGCAGTACTTC
J gene: TRBJ2-7; V gene: TRBV20-1; clone size: NA; D gene: TRBD2; CDR3 protein: CSVRDAARLAGGGEQYF; CDR3 DNA: TGCAGTGTTAGAGATGCAGCAAGGTTAGCGGGAGGAGGGGAGCAGTACTTC
J gene: TRBJ2-7; V gene: TRBV6-5; clone size: NA; D gene: TRBD1; CDR3 protein: CASSSGTVGYEQYF; CDR3 DNA: TGTGCCAGCAGTTCCGGGACAGTGGGCTACGAACAGTACTTC
J gene: TRBJ2-3; V gene: TRBV20-1; clone size: NA; D gene: NA; CDR3 protein: CSVRDFGQVGSTDTQYF; CDR3 DNA: TGCAGTGTTAGAGATTTCGGGCAGGTGGGATCGACAGATACGCAGTATTTT
J gene: TRBJ2-1; V gene: TRBV24-1; clone size: NA; D gene: TRBD1; CDR3 protein: CAISDIRQGAAEQFF; CDR3 DNA: TGTGCCATCAGTGATATTAGACAGGGGGCCGCTGAGCAGTTCTTC
J gene: TRBJ2-2; V gene: TRBV7-3; clone size: once; D gene: TRBD2; CDR3 protein: CASSLTLSGRNTGKLFF; CDR3 DNA: TGTGCCAGCAGCTTAACCCTTAGCGGGAGGAACACCGGGAAGCTCTTTTTT
J gene: TRBJ1-1; V gene: TRBV10-1; clone size: medium-sized; D gene: NA; CDR3 protein: CASSATRGTEAFF; CDR3 DNA: TGCGCCAGCAGTGCCACCCGGGGAACTGAAGCTTTCTTT
J gene: TRBJ2-3; V gene: TRBV11-1; clone size: NA; D gene: TRBD2; CDR3 protein: CASSLDGGADTQYF; CDR3 DNA: TGTGCCAGCAGCTTGGATGGGGGGGCAGATACGCAGTATTTT
J gene: TRBJ2-5; V gene: TRBV12-3/TRBV12-4; clone size: many; D gene: TRBD2; CDR3 protein: CASSDSGRRETQYF; CDR3 DNA: TGTGCCAGCAGTGATAGCGGGAGACGAGAGACCCAGTACTTC
J gene: TRBJ1-2; V gene: TRBV11-1; clone size: NA; D gene: NA; CDR3 protein: CASSLSGVDCGYTF; CDR3 DNA: TGTGCCAGCAGTCTTTCGGGAGTTGACTGTGGTTACACCTTC
J gene: TRBJ2-1; V gene: TRBV6-1; clone size: NA; D gene: NA; CDR3 protein: CVNSEQGSTYNEQFF; CDR3 DNA: TGTGTCAACAGTGAACAGGGAAGCACCTACAATGAGCAGTTCTTC
J gene: TRBJ2-7; V gene: TRBV13; clone size: NA; D gene: NA; CDR3 protein: CANSPQWGVEQYF; CDR3 DNA: TGTGCCAACAGCCCACAGTGGGGGGTCGAGCAGTACTTC
J gene: TRBJ2-1; V gene: TRBV5-6; clone size: NA; D gene: NA; CDR3 protein: CPSSPYWAMRTADEQFF; CDR3 DNA: TGTCCCAGCAGCCCCTACTGGGCAATGAGGACGGCCGATGAGCAGTTCTTC
J gene: TRBJ2-1; V gene: TRBV11-1; clone size: few; D gene: TRBD2; CDR3 protein: CANGLALAGLYNEQFF; CDR3 DNA: TGTGCCAACGGCTTAGCCCTAGCGGGCCTATACAATGAGCAGTTCTTC
J gene: TRBJ1-1; V gene: TRBV20-1; clone size: many; D gene: NA; CDR3 protein: CSARGGVNTEAFF; CDR3 DNA: TGCAGTGCTAGAGGGGGAGTGAACACTGAAGCTTTCTTT
J gene: TRBJ2-3; V gene: TRBV7-2; clone size: NA; D gene: TRBD1; CDR3 protein: CASSLGQGGDTQYF; CDR3 DNA: TGTGCCAGCAGCCTGGGACAGGGAGGGGATACGCAGTATTTT
J gene: TRBJ2-3; V gene: TRBV20-1; clone size: NA; D gene: TRBD2; CDR3 protein: CSAEPASGDITNTDTQYF; CDR3 DNA: TGCAGTGCTGAGCCGGCTAGCGGAGACATCACTAACACAGATACGCAATATTTT